Detailed here is one T cell receptor (beta chain). The CDR3 has 16 residues. Trimming cost V 6 bases and J 0 bases; bases outside gene matches: 10. Germline V gene sequence: CDR1 MNHEY, CDR2 SVGEGT. The source of the sample is a study of blood T cell repertoires in COVID-19. About the research overall: T cells, B-cell-depleted T cells, or PBMCs supplied cDNA or gDNA.

Per the study methods: Reference gene primers were amplified, and this amplification served to estimate nucleated cell counts. Method: immunoSEQ multiplex PCR; TCRdb's copy keeps in-frame clones and lacks some. D and trimming come from the DNA, and the V and J calls and clone size come from that table. The table lists over 90,000 clones, about 78% of them singletons. The rearrangement links TRBV6-2 or TRBV6-3 to TRBJ1-1; TRBD1 agrees at 7 bases. The material sequenced was peripheral blood. This TCR came from a man aged 60 to 75 with active or convalescent COVID-19. The CDR3, as DNA: TGTGCCAGCAGCCGGAGGGCAGGGGGTTTGAACACTGAAGCTTTCTTT. This encodes CASSRRAGGLNTEAFF.